The 18 T cell receptor beta chains listed next were all sequenced from one sample in a study of CD8+ T cells in alopecia areata. RNA was extracted and reverse transcribed into cDNA as the sequencing template. Measured with immunoSEQ multiplex PCR; TCRdb has only the in-frame clones, and not every one. The data show around 190,000 clones, with 60% seen just once and approximately 0.7% held by the top ten. Treatment described: oral pan-JAK inhibitor, 5-10 mg twice daily. The sample was CD4+ T cells sorted from blood, taken at week 4, from a patient treated with tofacitinib. The receptors here all came from a human donor with alopecia areata.

The rearrangement links TRBV29-1 to TRBJ2-1; D might be TRBD2 (7 bases). V was clipped by 3 bases and J by 5 bases, with 11 bases between them. CDR3 length equals 13 residues. Germline CDR1 is SQVTM and CDR2 is ANQGSEA. The CDR3 sequence: CSVERGGNNEQFF. Here the CDR3 DNA reads TGCAGCGTTGAGAGGGGGGGCAACAATGAGCAGTTCTTC.

The J gene is TRBJ2-7, the V gene TRBV7-8, with TRBD2 matching 7 bases. CDR1 is SGHVS and CDR2 is FQNEAQ in the germline V gene. CDR3 size: 17 residues. Trimming took 0 bases from V and 3 from J; bases not matched to a gene: 11. The DNA for the CDR3 is TGTGCCAGCAGCTTAGCCAGACTAGCAGGGAGGAACTACGAGCAGTACTTC. It translates to CASSLARLAGRNYEQYF. Using reference TRBV7-8 and TRBJ2-7 for the parts outside the CDR3, the full variable domain is GAGVSQSPRYKVAKRGQDVALRCDPISGHVSLFWYQQALGQGPEFLTYFQNEAQLDKSGLPSDRFFAERPEGSVSTLKIQRTQQEDSAVYLCASSLARLAGRNYEQYFGPGTRLTVT.

The table lists this clone with a few counts. The gene calls are TRBV7-7 and TRBJ2-2, with unresolved D. Trimming took 4 bases from V and 0 from J, leaving 9 bases between them. This CDR3 comprises 15 residues. CDR1 and CDR2 from the germline V gene are SSHAT and FNYEAQ (reference sequence). The CDR3 sequence: CASSSSASNTGELFF. The CDR3 DNA reads TGTGCCAGCAGCTCTTCGGCTTCGAACACCGGGGAGCTGTTTTTT.

This chain links TRBV29-1 with TRBJ1-5, with 7 bases lining up with TRBD1. CDR1 is SQVTM and CDR2 is ANQGSEA in the germline V gene. Trimming at V came to 7 bases and at J to 2 bases, leaving 8 bases not matched to a gene. The CDR3 is 14 amino acids. The CDR3 DNA reads as TGCAGCGCGTCAACAGGGGCCGGCAATCAGCCCCAGCATTTT. Protein: CSASTGAGNQPQHF.

The chain uses TRBV29-1 and TRBJ2-4; D not certain. Germline V gives CDR1 SQVTM, CDR2 ANQGSEA. V was pared by 2 bases and J by 0 bases, with 8 bases between. CDR3 length: 14 amino acids. The CDR3 reads CSVESRLAKNIQYF. The CDR3 region has the DNA TGCAGCGTTGAATCCCGCTTAGCCAAAAACATTCAGTACTTC.

The rearrangement uses TRBV7-2 and TRBJ2-3; 13 bases align to TRBD2. CDR3 size: 16 residues. Germline V gene data show CDR1 as SGHTA and CDR2 as FQGNSA. The ends lost 5 bases at V and 3 bases at J; junction bases unmatched: 5. The chain's CDR3 is CASSPPGLAGTDTQYF. CDR3 in DNA: TGTGCCAGCAGCCCTCCGGGACTAGCGGGGACAGATACGCAGTATTTT.

This clone was counted only a few times. The chain's CDR3 is CSVEYGTGRQETQYF. In nucleotides, the CDR3 is TGCAGCGTTGAATATGGGACAGGGAGGCAAGAGACCCAGTACTTC. The rearrangement links TRBV29-1 to TRBJ2-5; 9 nucleotides align to TRBD1. Germline V gives CDR1 SQVTM, CDR2 ANQGSEA. The CDR3 loop spans 15 amino acids. The V and J ends lost 2 bases and 2 bases, in that order; junction bases with no gene match: 6.

The rearrangement joins TRBV7-8 to TRBJ1-5; D remains ambiguous. V lost 5 bases to trimming and J lost 0 bases, with 11 bases between them. Germline CDR1 reads SGHVS; CDR2 reads FQNEAQ. The CDR3 length is 15 residues. DNA for the CDR3: TGTGCCAGCAGCCTTAACATGCTTAGCAATCAGCCCCAGCATTTT. The encoded protein is CASSLNMLSNQPQHF. Complete variable domain (other parts from reference TRBV7-8 and TRBJ1-5): GAGVSQSPRYKVAKRGQDVALRCDPISGHVSLFWYQQALGQGPEFLTYFQNEAQLDKSGLPSDRFFAERPEGSVSTLKIQRTQQEDSAVYLCASSLNMLSNQPQHFGDGTRLSIL.

The V call is TRBV2, the J call TRBJ1-5; a weak D match, TRBD1 (5 bases). This CDR3 contains 13 residues. Germline lookup yields CDR1 SNHLY and CDR2 FYNNEI. The ends were cut back, 8 bases at V and 3 bases at J, with 11 bases in the middle. CDR3 protein: CASGDGNNQPQHF. For the CDR3, the DNA is TGTGCCAGCGGGGACGGGAACAATCAGCCCCAGCATTTT.

V and J are TRBV5-4 and TRBJ2-7, with D possibly being TRBD1 (5 bases). Germline loops: CDR1 SGHNT, CDR2 YYREEE (reference sequence). The CDR3 is made up of 15 amino acids. The V and J ends lost 5 bases and 2 bases respectively, with 17 bases between them. CDR3 nucleotides: TGTGCCAGCAGAAGAGACAGACCCCTAACCTACGAGCAGTACTTC. As protein: CASRRDRPLTYEQYF.

DNA for the CDR3: TGTGCCAGCAGCTTTCCCAACAGGGGTGGCTACACCTTC. Encoded protein: CASSFPNRGGYTF. The chain uses TRBV11-2 and TRBJ1-2, with 7 positions matching TRBD1. The CDR3 contains 13 residues. Trimming removed 3 bases from V and 7 bases from J; junction bases left unmatched: 5. CDR1 and CDR2 (germline): SGHAT, FQNNGV.

This clone occurred a few times. The V and J genes are TRBV29-1 and TRBJ2-1, with D unresolved. The ends were cut back, 4 bases at V and 0 bases at J, with 7 bases in the middle. The CDR3 length is 13 residues. In germline, CDR1 is SQVTM, CDR2 ANQGSEA. CDR3 sequence reads: CSVGQSSYNEQFF. The CDR3 DNA sequence: TGCAGCGTTGGTCAGAGCTCCTACAATGAGCAGTTCTTC.

The V gene is TRBV7-2, the J gene TRBJ2-5; D is uncertain. Germline-derived CDR1 and CDR2 are SGHTA and FQGNSA. The CDR3 spans 11 residues. Between the trimmed V and J ends, which lost 5 bases and 7 bases, there was a span of 8 bases. CDR3 in amino acids: CASSGPGTQYF. CDR3 bases: TGTGCCAGCAGCGGCCCAGGGACCCAGTACTTC. The full variable domain, its missing parts supplied by reference TRBV7-2 and TRBJ2-5, is GAGVSQSPSNKVTEKGKDVELRCDPISGHTALYWYRQSLGQGLEFLIYFQGNSAPDKSGLPSDRFSAERTGGSVSTLTIQRTQQEDSAVYLCASSGPGTQYFGPGTRLLVL.

The chain joins TRBV7-9 to TRBJ2-7; 7 nucleotides agree with TRBD1. Germline CDR1 reads SEHNR; CDR2 reads FQNEAQ (reference sequence). The length of the CDR3 is 13 residues. The J segment lost 6 bases and the V segment lost 8 bases, leaving 10 bases of the junction unmatched. The CDR3 DNA follows: TGTGCCAGCGCGCTGGACAGGTCGGGCGAGCAGTACTTC. Protein sequence: CASALDRSGEQYF.

The chain employs TRBV5-1 and TRBJ2-2; 7 nucleotides agree with TRBD2. The CDR3 runs to 17 residues. Germline V gene data show CDR1 as SGHRS and CDR2 as YFSETQ. The ends lost 0 bases at V and 1 base at J; junction bases unmatched: 6. CDR3 DNA: TGCGCCAGCAGCTTGGTGGCGCCTAGCGGGAACACCGGGGAGCTGTTTTTT. Its translation: CASSLVAPSGNTGELFF.

This chain uses TRBV15 with TRBJ2-7, with 8 bases fitting TRBD1. This CDR3 is 15 amino acids long. From germline, CDR1 is LNHNV and CDR2 YYDKDF (reference sequence). J was trimmed by 2 bases and V by 3 bases; bases with no gene match: 6. The CDR3 spells CATSRPGQETYEQYF. CDR3 DNA sequence: TGTGCCACCAGCAGGCCGGGACAGGAAACCTACGAGCAGTACTTC.

This chain uses TRBV29-1 with TRBJ2-5; D may be TRBD2 (5 bases). With 4 bases removed from V and 5 bases from J, the gap between germline ends came to 11 bases. The germline gives CDR1 SQVTM, CDR2 ANQGSEA. This CDR3 has 12 residues. The CDR3, as DNA: TGCAGCGTTGGGGCTGGCGGGGAGACCCAGTACTTC. Its translation is CSVGAGGETQYF.

This clone was recorded once. The CDR3 region has the DNA TGTGCCAGCAGCCGAGGAGCGGGCTACGAGCAGTACTTC. Translating gives CASSRGAGYEQYF. J is TRBJ2-7 and V is TRBV7-8, with D perhaps TRBD2 (6 bases). The ends were cut back, 5 bases at V and 3 bases at J, with 11 bases in the middle. Germline CDR1 SGHVS, CDR2 FQNEAQ. This CDR3 is built from 13 residues.